The clone carrying this T cell receptor (beta chain) was counted a single time. RNA transcripts yielded amplified TCR beta CDR3 regions. TCR CDR3 underwent first-round RT-PCR with the HTBI primer set. TCRdb re-analysed the multiplex PCR reads in MiXCR, keeping a single row per CDR3 protein. Of some 770,000 distinct CDR3 sequences in the sample, 16% were seen once. The CDR3 contains 13 residues. CDR1 is ENHRY, CDR2 SYGVKD, per germline. Trimming took 4 bases from V and 1 from J, leaving 7 bases between them. The source of the sample is a study of T cells in Graves' hyperthyroidism and ophthalmopathy. Graves' hyperthyroidism was deemed stable given no ophthalmopathy progression within 18 months. These patients, aged 18 to 65, had recently diagnosed hyperthyroidism lasting under 2 months. Each diagnosis drew on symptoms, thyroxine, TRAb, thyroid ultrasound and orbital computed tomography findings.

The V gene is TRBV10-3, the J gene TRBJ1-1; a weak D match, TRBD1 (6 bases). The TCR originated in a man between 18 and 29 years old with Graves' hyperthyroidism. The source material was blood. CDR3 sequence: CAISAGANTEAFF. CDR3 nucleotides: TGTGCCATCAGTGCAGGGGCGAACACTGAAGCTTTCTTT.